The 22 T cell receptor beta chains presented below share a single source sample, sequenced in a study of beta chain features in type 1 diabetes. What was sequenced were expressed TCRB transcripts, since all of the isolated RNA had been reverse transcribed. Sequenced by immunoSEQ multiplex PCR; TCRdb stores in-frame clones only, minus some. The table lists 150,000 to 200,000 clones, 50% to 70% of them singletons. These receptors' antigens are unknown. Broader study findings: Type 1 diabetes patients had TCRB CDR3s that were shorter (moderately but significantly so) in all four CD4+ subsets.

The sequencing sample was made of naive CD4+ T cells from blood. Source of these receptors: a man aged 25-45 years with type 1 diabetes.

CDR3 bases: TGTGCCAGCAGTCCGTTTACCGCGAGAGACACTGAAGCTTTCTTT. Its translation: CASSPFTARDTEAFF. This chain uses TRBV2 with TRBJ1-1; no clear D gene. The length of the CDR3 is 15 residues. Germline lookup yields CDR1 SNHLY and CDR2 FYNNEI. V dropped 5 bases and J dropped 3 bases, with 16 bases sitting between them.

The CDR3 is CASREIQGDSYEQYF. For the CDR3, the DNA is TGTGCCAGCAGGGAGATACAGGGTGACTCCTACGAGCAGTACTTC. The rearrangement joins TRBV11-2 to TRBJ2-7; D is perhaps TRBD1 (6 bases). This CDR3 is 15 amino acids long. V lost 6 bases, J lost 0 bases, and 15 bases lay in between. Germline loops: CDR1 SGHAT, CDR2 FQNNGV.

The rearrangement joins TRBV4-3 to TRBJ2-1, with 11 bases matching TRBD2. The CDR3 has 18 amino acids. In germline, CDR1 is LGHNA, CDR2 YSLEER. V was pared by 2 bases and J by 12 bases, with 18 bases of the junction left unmatched. CDR3 nucleotides: TGCGCCAGCAGCCAACACCGCTCCGGGACTAGCGGCTCAAGCGTGCAGTTCTTC. It is translated as CASSQHRSGTSGSSVQFF.

The V call is TRBV13, the J call TRBJ2-3; 12 bases match TRBD2. J lost 4 bases, V lost 5 bases, and 10 bases had no gene match. The CDR3 has 17 amino acids. Germline-derived CDR1 and CDR2 are PRHDT and FYEKMQ (reference sequence). As DNA, the CDR3 is TGTGCCAGCAGCACAACTAGCGGGGGGAATTATGCAGATACGCAGTATTTT. Translated, it gives CASSTTSGGNYADTQYF.

The chain is built from TRBV7-9 and TRBJ2-7, with 7 bases that match TRBD1. This CDR3 is built from 13 residues. V lost 5 bases and J lost 3; bases outside the gene matches: 4. Germline CDR1 SEHNR, CDR2 FQNEAQ (reference sequence). CDR3 nucleotides: TGTGCCAGCAGCCCCCAGGGGGACTACGAGCAGTACTTC. Translation: CASSPQGDYEQYF.

The rearrangement joins TRBV27 to TRBJ2-5; no clear D gene. CDR3 size: 14 residues. The ends were cut back, 4 bases at V and 5 bases at J, with 14 bases in the middle. Germline V gives CDR1 MNHEY, CDR2 SMNVEV (reference sequence). CDR3 bases: TGTGCCAGCAGTTCTCTGACCGGCGAGGAGACCCAGTACTTC. Its translation is CASSSLTGEETQYF.

The chain recombines TRBV29-1 with TRBJ2-6; D ambiguous. Trimming cost V 5 bases and J 0 bases, with 5 bases left between them. In germline, CDR1 is SQVTM, CDR2 ANQGSEA. This CDR3 is 13 amino acids long. CDR3 nucleotide sequence: TGCAGCGTTCTCCTCTCTGGGGCCAACGTCCTGACTTTC. This codes for CSVLLSGANVLTF.

The chain recombines TRBV29-1 with TRBJ1-1; D not resolved. V was cut by 4 bases and J by 1 base, with 7 bases left in between. This CDR3 is built from 12 residues. Germline loops: CDR1 SQVTM, CDR2 ANQGSEA. The CDR3 nucleotides are TGCAGCGTTGCACGACAGAACACTGAAGCTTTCTTT. Encoded protein: CSVARQNTEAFF.

This clone was observed a handful of times. The chain employs TRBV2 and TRBJ2-4; D ambiguous. The CDR3 spans 16 residues. Germline CDR1 and CDR2: SNHLY and FYNNEI. Trimming shortened V by 0 bases and J by 1 base, and 10 bases separated the two germline ends. DNA for the CDR3: TGTGCCAGCAGTGAAGCCAGTACACCGGCCAAAAACATTCAGTACTTC. It is translated as CASSEASTPAKNIQYF.

Here the CDR3 reads CASSAHPGTRQGSYEQYF. CDR3 DNA sequence: TGTGCCAGCAGCGCACACCCGGGCACTAGACAGGGATCCTACGAGCAGTACTTC. The V gene is TRBV9, the J gene TRBJ2-7; 7 nucleotides align to TRBD1. Germline lookup yields CDR1 SGDLS and CDR2 YYNGEE. V was pared by 3 bases and J by 1 base, with 16 bases of the junction left unmatched. The CDR3 is 18 residues long.

For the CDR3, the DNA is TGCAGTGCTAAGGCGGGTACGCAGTATTTT. This codes for CSAKAGTQYF. This chain joins TRBV20-1 and TRBJ2-3; D perhaps matches TRBD2 (5 bases). The CDR3 runs 10 residues. The V gene lost 4 bases and the J gene lost 8 bases, with 7 bases spanning the gap. The germline V gene encodes CDR1 DFQATT and CDR2 SNEGSKA (reference sequence).

This clone was detected once. The chain employs TRBV25-1 and TRBJ1-1; D is undetermined. This CDR3 has 13 amino acids. V dropped 7 bases and J dropped 1 base, with 10 bases sitting between them. Germline CDR1 is MGHDK and CDR2 is SYGVNS. CDR3 DNA: TGTGCCAGCAAAGGAGCAGGGAACACTGAAGCTTTCTTT. Its protein is CASKGAGNTEAFF.

In its sample, this clone was seen a few times. In nucleotides, the CDR3 is TGTGCCAGCAGTGACCCCACCGGGGAGCTGTTTTTT. Amino acid sequence: CASSDPTGELFF. The chain recombines TRBV25-1 with TRBJ2-2, with D uncertain. The length of the CDR3 is 12 residues. V gave up 3 bases and J gave up 4 bases, with 3 bases separating them. Looked up from germline, CDR1 is MGHDK and CDR2 is SYGVNS.

The chain recombines TRBV29-1 with TRBJ2-5, with 9 bases fitting TRBD1. Germline V lookup: CDR1 SQVTM, CDR2 ANQGSEA. The CDR3 covers 14 residues. The V and J ends lost 2 bases and 2 bases, in that order; junction bases with no gene match: 3. The CDR3 DNA follows: TGCAGCGTTGAACTGGGACAGGGTCAAGAGACCCAGTACTTC. It translates to CSVELGQGQETQYF.

The chain recombines TRBV30 with TRBJ1-2; D gene unclear. V was trimmed by 3 bases and J by 6 bases, leaving 8 bases between them. The CDR3 extends over 11 amino acids. Germline lookup yields CDR1 GTSNPN and CDR2 SVGIG (reference sequence). The CDR3 bases are TGTGCCTGGAGCGCGAGGGATGGCTACACCTTC. Amino acids: CAWSARDGYTF.

This clone was recorded only once. The rearrangement links TRBV4-3 to TRBJ2-5, with D hard to call. Trimming left V 1 base short and J 2 bases short, with 8 bases between. Germline V gene data show CDR1 as LGHNA and CDR2 as YSLEER. This CDR3 has 14 residues. CDR3 loop: CASSQGWGQETQYF. Here the CDR3 DNA reads TGCGCCAGCAGCCAAGGTTGGGGTCAAGAGACCCAGTACTTC.

For the CDR3, the DNA is TGTGCCAGCAGCTCACTCTACGAGCAGTACTTC. Translating gives CASSSLYEQYF. The chain employs TRBV5-6 and TRBJ2-7; D is ambiguous. Trimming left V 3 bases short and J 3 bases short, with 4 bases between. From germline, CDR1 is SGHDT and CDR2 YYEEEE. This CDR3 region has 11 residues. Based on the CDR3 plus reference TRBV5-6 and TRBJ2-7, the full variable domain is DAGVTQSPTHLIKTRGQQVTLRCSPKSGHDTVSWYQQALGQGPQFIFQYYEEEERQRGNFPDRFSGHQFPNYSSELNVNALLLGDSALYLCASSSLYEQYFGPGTRLTVT.

V usage is TRBV29-1 and J usage is TRBJ2-1, with TRBD2 identical over 8 bases. Per the germline V gene, CDR1 is SQVTM and CDR2 is ANQGSEA. CDR3 length: 14 amino acids. Trimming cost V 5 bases and J 6 bases; bases outside gene matches: 9. The CDR3 region is CSVLAGGPINEQFF. The DNA of the CDR3 is TGCAGCGTTCTGGCGGGGGGCCCGATCAATGAGCAGTTCTTC.

V gene TRBV7-9 combines with J gene TRBJ2-2, with a possible D match to TRBD2 (5 bases). Looked up from germline, CDR1 is SEHNR and CDR2 is FQNEAQ (reference sequence). The CDR3 runs to 15 residues. V gave up 4 bases and J gave up 4 bases, with 13 bases separating them. The CDR3 coding sequence is TGTGCCAGCAGCTCGCGACTGGACTTCACCGGGGAGCTGTTTTTT. The encoded protein is CASSSRLDFTGELFF.

The chain combines TRBV25-1 with TRBJ1-4; tentative D call: TRBD1 (5 bases). Germline values: CDR1 MGHDK, CDR2 SYGVNS. The CDR3 has 15 residues. The ends were cut back, 3 bases at V and 4 bases at J, with 12 bases in the middle. CDR3 in amino acids: CASSDPTGGNEKLFF. CDR3 DNA sequence: TGTGCCAGCAGTGATCCTACCGGGGGTAATGAAAAACTGTTTTTT.

The CDR3 DNA is TGTGCCAGCAGTTCCGCCTCGTACAATGAGCAGTTCTTC. Protein: CASSSASYNEQFF. The gene calls are TRBV28 and TRBJ2-1; D call uncertain. Trimming cost V 4 bases and J 4 bases, with 8 bases left between them. Germline CDR1 MDHEN, CDR2 SYDVKM. The CDR3 spans 13 residues.

The rearrangement uses TRBV7-8 and TRBJ2-6, with a tentative D call TRBD1 (6 bases). This CDR3 has 15 amino acids. Trimming pared 5 bases from V and 2 bases from J, leaving 10 bases between. Germline CDR1 and CDR2: SGHVS and FQNEAQ. In nucleotides, the CDR3 is TGTGCCAGCAGCACAGGGACAACTGGGGCCAACGTCCTGACTTTC. Translated: CASSTGTTGANVLTF.